These T cell receptor beta chains were read from a single sample in a study of blood T cells in healthy people across ages. A single record per CDR3 protein comes from TCRdb applying MiXCR to the 5' RACE reads. The table records around 1,500,000 distinct CDR3 sequences, under 30% of them present only once. The sample comprised blood. Receptor source: a woman under 40 in good health. CDR3s include the opening cysteine and the closing phenylalanine or tryptophan. The order of the fields is clone size, D gene, V gene, J gene, CDR3 DNA, CDR3 protein. A D gene is named only where the DNA matches it firmly. Clone size appears in some rows only: once, few, many, or a class for an expanded clone.

size: few; D: .; V: TRBV20-1; J: TRBJ2-3; DNA: TGCAGTGTTCCCGACCCTCTAGCGATAAACACAGATACGCAGTATTTT; CDR3: CSVPDPLAINTDTQYF
size: .; D: .; V: TRBV29-1; J: TRBJ2-5; DNA: TGCAGCGTTGCGGTGTCGAAAGAGACCCAGTACTTC; CDR3: CSVAVSKETQYF
size: few; D: .; V: TRBV5-1; J: TRBJ2-2; DNA: TGCGCCAGCCGAGTCGGGGATGAGAACACCGGGGAGCTGTTTTTT; CDR3: CASRVGDENTGELFF
size: few; D: .; V: TRBV12-3/TRBV12-4; J: TRBJ1-2; DNA: TGTGCCAGCAGTTTCGAGACACTTAACGCCAACTATGGCTACACCTTC; CDR3: CASSFETLNANYGYTF
size: .; D: TRBD1; V: TRBV5-1; J: TRBJ1-1; DNA: TGCGCCAGCAGCTTTTCCCAGGGGGATGTCACTGAAGCTTTCTTT; CDR3: CASSFSQGDVTEAFF
size: .; D: TRBD1; V: TRBV29-1; J: TRBJ1-2; DNA: TGCAGCGTTGACAGGGGGTGCTATGGCTACACCTTC; CDR3: CSVDRGCYGYTF
size: .; D: TRBD2; V: TRBV7-2; J: TRBJ2-5; DNA: TGTGCCGGCAGCGGACTAGCGCGAGAACAAGAGACCCAGTACTTC; CDR3: CAGSGLAREQETQYF
size: few; D: .; V: TRBV7-9; J: TRBJ1-2; DNA: TGTGCCAGCAGCTGTCTGACGGACGACTATGGCTACACCTTC; CDR3: CASSCLTDDYGYTF
size: few; D: TRBD2; V: TRBV20-1; J: TRBJ2-1; DNA: TGCAGTGCTAGAGATAGCGGGGGGGATTACAATGAGCAGTTCTTC; CDR3: CSARDSGGDYNEQFF
size: few; D: TRBD2; V: TRBV12-3/TRBV12-4; J: TRBJ2-3; DNA: TGTGCCAGCAGTCTCCCGGGGGGGCAGCCAGATACGCAGTATTTT; CDR3: CASSLPGGQPDTQYF
size: few; D: .; V: TRBV12-3/TRBV12-4; J: TRBJ1-2; DNA: TGTGCCAGCACCCGCGGATGGGAGGGCTATGGCTACACCTTC; CDR3: CASTRGWEGYGYTF
size: few; D: TRBD2; V: TRBV28; J: TRBJ2-1; DNA: TGTGCCAGCAGTTCCATTATAGCGGGGGCGAGCTCCTACAATGAGCAGTTCTTC; CDR3: CASSSIIAGASSYNEQFF
size: many; D: .; V: TRBV10-2; J: TRBJ1-5; DNA: TGCGCCAGCAGTGATCGGGGGGCAGGAAATCAGCCCCAGCATTTT; CDR3: CASSDRGAGNQPQHF
size: .; D: .; V: TRBV15; J: TRBJ1-1; DNA: TGTGCCACCAGCATGGGAGGGTCGAACACTGAAGCTTTCTTT; CDR3: CATSMGGSNTEAFF
size: few; D: .; V: TRBV29-1; J: TRBJ1-1; DNA: TGCAGCGTCGCACAGGGTTCTACGGCTTTCTTT; CDR3: CSVAQGSTAFF
size: .; D: .; V: TRBV9; J: TRBJ2-5; DNA: TGTGCCAGCAGCGTAGACGCGGGGCTGTTCAATGAGCAGTACTTC; CDR3: CASSVDAGLFNEQYF